The rows below give T cell receptor beta chains drawn from one sample of a study of blood T cell repertoires in COVID-19. Profiling relied on immunoSEQ multiplex PCR, and the TCRdb table lists in-frame clones only, not all of them. Of over 80,000 clones in the sample, approximately 87% were seen once. Sequences were obtained from peripheral blood. The receptors were sampled from a human donor in a cohort sampled during active COVID-19. Both conserved end residues are part of each CDR3. The D gene is left open where the match is weak. Part of the rows lack a size; the others show once, few, many or a class for expanded clones.

j_call | v_call | d_call | clone_size | cdr3_nt | cdr3_aa
TRBJ1-2 | TRBV29-1 | . | . | TGCAGCGTTTCCGAGTCGGTAGATGGCTACACCTTC | CSVSESVDGYTF
TRBJ2-7 | TRBV18 | . | . | TGTGCCAGCTCACCACATCCAGCGGTGATTGAGCAGTACTTC | CASSPHPAVIEQYF
TRBJ2-1 | TRBV5-1 | TRBD2 | . | TGCGCCAGCAGCTTGTCACCCGGGACTAGCGGGAGAAATGAGCAGTTCTTC | CASSLSPGTSGRNEQFF
TRBJ2-3 | TRBV4-1 | TRBD2 | . | TGCGCCAGCAGCCAAGCCCATGGGGGGGGGAGAGGCACAGATACGCAGTATTTT | CASSQAHGGGRGTDTQYF
TRBJ1-1 | TRBV6-2/TRBV6-3 | . | once | TGTGCCAGCAGTTACAGGGTTGGGGCCACTGAAGCTTTCTTT | CASSYRVGATEAFF
TRBJ2-7 | TRBV21-1 | . | . | TGTGCCAGCAGCCTCGGACTATTCCCTTACGAGCAGTACTTC | CASSLGLFPYEQYF
TRBJ2-7 | TRBV5-4 | . | . | TGTGCCAGCAGCTTGTTCGGCGGCGTTTCCCACGAGCAGTACTTC | CASSLFGGVSHEQYF
TRBJ1-1 | TRBV5-4 | . | . | TGTGCCAGCAGCTTGGAGAATCGGGGAAACACTGAAGCTTTCTTT | CASSLENRGNTEAFF
TRBJ2-7 | TRBV4-1 | TRBD1 | . | TGCGCCAGCAGCCAAGAGGGGAGACAGGGTTTCTCCTACGAGCAGTACTTC | CASSQEGRQGFSYEQYF
TRBJ2-3 | TRBV4-2 | TRBD2 | . | TGTGCCAGCAGCCAACGACTAGCGGGAAGCACAGATACGCAGTATTTT | CASSQRLAGSTDTQYF
TRBJ2-7 | TRBV28 | TRBD2 | . | TGTGCCAGCCGTCCGGGACTAGCGGGAGAGGGCGAGCAGTACTTC | CASRPGLAGEGEQYF
TRBJ2-7 | TRBV28 | TRBD1 | . | TGTGCCAGTCAGGGACAGACCACTCACGAGCAGTACTTC | CASQGQTTHEQYF
TRBJ2-7 | TRBV12-3/TRBV12-4 | TRBD1 | . | TGTGCCAGTCAGGGGGTCTCCTACGAGCAGTACTTC | CASQGVSYEQYF
TRBJ2-1 | TRBV9 | . | . | TGTGCCAGCAGCGGGCTGGCGGGTAACTACAATGAGCAGTTCTTC | CASSGLAGNYNEQFF
TRBJ2-7 | TRBV7-9 | TRBD1 | few | TGTGCCAGCAGCCCAGGGGGACAATCCTACGAGCAGTACTTC | CASSPGGQSYEQYF
TRBJ1-1 | TRBV7-2 | . | . | TGTGCCAGTAGAGGGACAACCGGGAGGAGCACTGAAGCTTTCTTT | CASRGTTGRSTEAFF
TRBJ2-2 | TRBV7-9 | . | few | TGTGCCAGCAGCTTAACCCTCCCGTCGACAGTCGGGGAGCTGTTTTTT | CASSLTLPSTVGELFF
TRBJ2-7 | TRBV3-1/TRBV3-2 | TRBD2 | . | TGTGCCAGCAGCAGACTAGCGGGAGGGCCGAAATACGAGCAGTACTTC | CASSRLAGGPKYEQYF
TRBJ2-2 | TRBV5-1 | TRBD2 | . | TGCGCCAGCAGCCCTCCGACAGCGGGAGCGCGCGGGGAGCTGTTTTTT | CASSPPTAGARGELFF
TRBJ1-1 | TRBV27 | . | . | TGTGCCAGCAGTTTATCGTCCGACACTGAAGCTTTCTTT | CASSLSSDTEAFF
TRBJ2-2 | TRBV7-9 | TRBD2 | . | TGTGCCAGCAGCTTTGGACTAGCAGACACCGGGGAGCTGTTTTTT | CASSFGLADTGELFF
TRBJ2-7 | TRBV2 | TRBD1 | . | TGTGCCAGCAGAGGGGGAGGACAGGGCTCCGAGCAGTACTTC | CASRGGGQGSEQYF
TRBJ1-2 | TRBV10-3 | TRBD1 | . | TGTGCCATCAGTGAGTCAAGGGGGCCCCAGGGGGTCGGCTACACCTTC | CAISESRGPQGVGYTF
TRBJ1-1 | TRBV6-2/TRBV6-3 | . | . | TGTGCCAGCAGTGCCCGGTGGAACACTGAAGCTTTCTTT | CASSARWNTEAFF
TRBJ2-7 | TRBV18 | . | few | TGTGCCAGCTCCCCCGTGTCTGCGGGTGAGCAGTACTTC | CASSPVSAGEQYF
TRBJ2-1 | TRBV3-1/TRBV3-2 | . | once | TGTGCCAGCAGCCAAGACAGGGCCAATGAGCAGTTCTTC | CASSQDRANEQFF
TRBJ2-1 | TRBV3-1/TRBV3-2 | TRBD2 | . | TGTGCCAGCAGCCGACTAGCGGGGACGGAGCAGTTCTTC | CASSRLAGTEQFF
TRBJ2-7 | TRBV4-3 | TRBD1 | . | TGCGCCAGCAGCCAAGGAGGGGGCCGTGGGGACGAGCAGTACTTC | CASSQGGGRGDEQYF
TRBJ2-5 | TRBV11-2 | . | . | TGTGCCAGCAGCTCCCCGGAGGGGACTTCACAAGAGACCCAGTACTTC | CASSSPEGTSQETQYF
TRBJ2-7 | TRBV2 | . | . | TGTGCCAGCAGTGGAGTTTCCTACGAGCAGTACTTC | CASSGVSYEQYF